This TCR beta chain comes out of a study of Ad26.COV2.S vaccination and SARS-CoV-2 variants. Study details: Ad26.COV2.S given intramuscularly, once or twice 56 days apart.

Broader study findings: Across vaccine and placebo recipients, the breadth of non-spike TCRs was similar. Spike-specific TCR breadth was greater after Ad26.COV2.S than placebo.

On this clone: Its antigen is as yet unknown.

CDR1 is MDHEN and CDR2 is SYDVKM in the germline V gene. The CDR3 runs 15 residues. V lost 6 bases, J lost 1 base, and 13 bases lay in between. Produced via immunoSEQ multiplex PCR; TCRdb's table is partial and in-frame only. The data hold a few hundred thousand clones, with around 91% observed a single time. As for treatment: 15 to 20 received Ad26.COV2.S at low or high dose, single or two shots; a few received placebo; per-sample allocation not given. Material that was analyzed had been drawn on day 63 after the first vaccine or placebo injection. Boston provided a donor who was an adult aged 18-55 years.

The chain uses TRBV28 and TRBJ1-3; D is possibly TRBD1 (5 bases). The TCR originated in a person aged 18-65 years who received the Ad26.COV2.S COVID-19 vaccine or a placebo. Here the sequenced sample was peripheral blood, taken in a trial of Ad26.COV2.S vaccine versus placebo. This chain's CDR3 is CASSDWDASGNTIYF. The CDR3, as DNA: TGTGCCAGCAGCGACTGGGACGCATCTGGAAACACCATATATTTT. The whole variable domain, remainder taken from reference TRBV28 and TRBJ1-3, is DVKVTQSSRYLVKRTGEKVFLECVQDMDHENMFWYRQDPGLGLRLIYFSYDVKMKEKGDIPEGYSVSREKKERFSLILESASTNQTSMYLCASSDWDASGNTIYFGEGSWLTVV.